This T cell receptor beta chain was captured in a study of cytomegalovirus exposure and HLA in healthy donors. In the study overall: When 350 to 400 donors were genotyped, more than 70% of them were found to fall in the Caucasian-associated ancestry cluster. Whole-study results and caveats: Later analysis suggested most CMV-associated TCR beta chains were HLA-restricted. Roughly even sequencing depth across donors was the assumption behind the presence/absence analyses. Segments of the TCR beta V type were, in most cases, productive about 87% or about 30% of the time in an earlier analysis.

Both 60 Vbeta primers and 13 Jbeta primers went into the PCR. The data were produced by immunoSEQ multiplex PCR, yet TCRdb's version contains in-frame clones alone and is incomplete. The data hold about 130,000 clones, with around 76% observed a single time. Details on this clone: Its target is unknown.

V lost 5 bases and J lost 4, with 17 bases in between. Germline loops: CDR1 SEHNR, CDR2 FQNEAQ (reference sequence). This CDR3 is 15 amino acids long. The chain carries TRBV7-9 and TRBJ2-5; maybe TRBD2 (7 bases). The origin of this receptor is a woman aged 55 to 70 in good health and CMV-seropositive. The sample was PBMCs. The chain's CDR3 is CASSIGGGSLETQYF. CDR3 nucleotide sequence: TGTGCCAGCAGCATCGGGGGCGGGAGCTTAGAGACCCAGTACTTC.